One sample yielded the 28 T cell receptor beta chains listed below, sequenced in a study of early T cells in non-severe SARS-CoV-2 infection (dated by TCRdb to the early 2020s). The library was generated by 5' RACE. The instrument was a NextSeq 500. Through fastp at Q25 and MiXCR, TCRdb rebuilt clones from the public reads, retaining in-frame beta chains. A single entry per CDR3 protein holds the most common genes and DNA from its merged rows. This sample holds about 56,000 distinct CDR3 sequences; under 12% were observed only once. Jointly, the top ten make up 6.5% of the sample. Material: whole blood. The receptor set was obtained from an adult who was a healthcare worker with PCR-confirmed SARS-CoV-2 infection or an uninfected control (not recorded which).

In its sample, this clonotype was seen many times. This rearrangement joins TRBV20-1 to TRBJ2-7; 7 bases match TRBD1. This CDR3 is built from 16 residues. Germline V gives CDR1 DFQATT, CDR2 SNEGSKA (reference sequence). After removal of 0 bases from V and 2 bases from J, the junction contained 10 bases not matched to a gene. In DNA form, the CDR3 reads TGCAGTGCTAGAGATAGGCGGACAGGTGATGCCTACGAGCAGTACTTC. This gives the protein CSARDRRTGDAYEQYF.

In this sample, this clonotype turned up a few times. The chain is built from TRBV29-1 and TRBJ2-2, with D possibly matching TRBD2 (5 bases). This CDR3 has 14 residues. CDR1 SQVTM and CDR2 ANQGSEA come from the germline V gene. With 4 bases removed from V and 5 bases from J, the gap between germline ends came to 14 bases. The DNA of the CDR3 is TGCAGCGTTGTATCATCGGGGTGGACCGGGGAGCTGTTTTTT. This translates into CSVVSSGWTGELFF.

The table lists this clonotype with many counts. The CDR3: CASSLDRIYEQYF. The CDR3 region has the DNA TGTGCCAGCAGCTTAGACAGAATCTACGAGCAGTACTTC. The V gene is TRBV7-8, the J gene TRBJ2-7; D is unclear. V lost 1 base and J lost 3, with 7 bases in between. Germline lookup yields CDR1 SGHVS and CDR2 FQNEAQ. CDR3 size: 13 residues.

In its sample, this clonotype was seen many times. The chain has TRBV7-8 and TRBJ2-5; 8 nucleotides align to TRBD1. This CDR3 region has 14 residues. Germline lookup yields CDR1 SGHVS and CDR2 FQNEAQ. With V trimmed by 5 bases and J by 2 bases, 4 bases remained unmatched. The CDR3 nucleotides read TGTGCCAGCAGCGATTACAGGGGGCAAGAGACCCAGTACTTC. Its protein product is CASSDYRGQETQYF.

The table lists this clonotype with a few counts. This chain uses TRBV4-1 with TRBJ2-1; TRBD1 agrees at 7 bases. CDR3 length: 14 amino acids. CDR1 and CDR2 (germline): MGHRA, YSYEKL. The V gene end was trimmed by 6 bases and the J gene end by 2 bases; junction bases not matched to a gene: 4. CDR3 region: CASRIGTAYNEQFF. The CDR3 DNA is TGCGCCAGCAGAATAGGGACAGCCTACAATGAGCAGTTCTTC.

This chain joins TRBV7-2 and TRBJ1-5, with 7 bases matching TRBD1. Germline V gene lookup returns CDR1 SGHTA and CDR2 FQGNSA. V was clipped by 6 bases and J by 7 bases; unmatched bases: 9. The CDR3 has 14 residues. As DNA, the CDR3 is TGTGCCAGCAGGCCACAGGGGAGGGGGCAGCCCCAGCATTTT. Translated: CASRPQGRGQPQHF.

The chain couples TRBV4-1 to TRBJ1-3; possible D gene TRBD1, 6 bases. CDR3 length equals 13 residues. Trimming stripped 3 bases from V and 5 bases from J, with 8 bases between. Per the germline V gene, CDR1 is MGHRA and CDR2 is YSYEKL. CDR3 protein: CASSQTGRNTIYF. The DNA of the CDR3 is TGCGCCAGCAGCCAGACAGGAAGAAACACCATATATTTT.

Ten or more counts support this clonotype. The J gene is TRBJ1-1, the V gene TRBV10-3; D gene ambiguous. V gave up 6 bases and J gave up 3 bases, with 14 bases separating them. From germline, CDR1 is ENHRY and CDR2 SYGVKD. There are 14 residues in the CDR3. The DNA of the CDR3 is TGTGCCATCAGCCTGGGAAGCCGGGACACTGAAGCTTTCTTT. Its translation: CAISLGSRDTEAFF.

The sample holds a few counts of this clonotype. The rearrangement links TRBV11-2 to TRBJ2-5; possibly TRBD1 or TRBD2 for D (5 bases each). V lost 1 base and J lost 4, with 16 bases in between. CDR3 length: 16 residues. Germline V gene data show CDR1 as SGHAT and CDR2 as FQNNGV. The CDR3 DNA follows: TGTGCCAGCAGCTTAGCAACCGGGGCTCTAGGAGAGACCCAGTACTTC. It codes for CASSLATGALGETQYF.

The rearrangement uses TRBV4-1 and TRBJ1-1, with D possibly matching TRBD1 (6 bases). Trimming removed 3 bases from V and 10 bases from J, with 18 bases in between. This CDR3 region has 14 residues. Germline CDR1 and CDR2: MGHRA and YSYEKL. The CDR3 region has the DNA TGCGCCAGCAGCCACACCTCCGGACAGATTGGAGCTTTCTTT. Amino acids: CASSHTSGQIGAFF.

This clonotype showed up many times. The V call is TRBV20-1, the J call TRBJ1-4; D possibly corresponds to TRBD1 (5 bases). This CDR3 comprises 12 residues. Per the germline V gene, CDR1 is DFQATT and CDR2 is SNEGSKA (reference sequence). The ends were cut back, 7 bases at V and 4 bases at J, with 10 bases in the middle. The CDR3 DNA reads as TGCAGTGTCCGGGACGGTAATGAAAAACTGTTTTTT. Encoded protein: CSVRDGNEKLFF.

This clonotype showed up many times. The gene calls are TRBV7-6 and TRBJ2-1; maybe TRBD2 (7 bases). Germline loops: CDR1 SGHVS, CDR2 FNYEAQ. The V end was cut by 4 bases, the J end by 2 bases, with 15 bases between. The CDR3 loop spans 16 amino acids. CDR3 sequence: CASSSQAGTTYNEQFF. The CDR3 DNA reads TGTGCCAGCAGCTCACAAGCGGGGACAACCTACAATGAGCAGTTCTTC.

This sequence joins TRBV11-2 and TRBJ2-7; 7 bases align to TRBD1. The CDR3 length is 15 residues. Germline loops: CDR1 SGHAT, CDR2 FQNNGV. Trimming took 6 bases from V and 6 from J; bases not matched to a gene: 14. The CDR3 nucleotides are TGTGCCAGCAGTCGTAGGACAGGTGGACTCGGCGAGCAGTACTTC. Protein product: CASSRRTGGLGEQYF.

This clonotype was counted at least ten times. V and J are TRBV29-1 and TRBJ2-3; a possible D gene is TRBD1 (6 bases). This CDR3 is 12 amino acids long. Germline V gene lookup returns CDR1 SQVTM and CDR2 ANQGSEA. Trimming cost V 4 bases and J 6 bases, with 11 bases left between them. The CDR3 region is CSVAEQGDTQYF. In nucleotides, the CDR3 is TGCAGCGTTGCCGAGCAGGGGGATACGCAGTATTTT.

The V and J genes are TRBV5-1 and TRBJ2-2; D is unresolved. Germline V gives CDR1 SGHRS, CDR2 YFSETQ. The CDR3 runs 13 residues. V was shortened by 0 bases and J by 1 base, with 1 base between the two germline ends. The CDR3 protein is CASSLVNTGELFF. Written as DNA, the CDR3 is TGCGCCAGCAGCTTGGTGAACACCGGGGAGCTGTTTTTT.

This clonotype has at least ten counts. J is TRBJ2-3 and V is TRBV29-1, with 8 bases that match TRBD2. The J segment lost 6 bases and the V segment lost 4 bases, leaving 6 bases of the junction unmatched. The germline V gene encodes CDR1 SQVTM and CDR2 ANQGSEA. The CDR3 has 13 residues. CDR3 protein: CSVGASGSDTQYF. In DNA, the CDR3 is TGCAGCGTTGGGGCCAGCGGGAGTGATACGCAGTATTTT.

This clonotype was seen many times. CDR3 DNA sequence: TGTGCCAGCAGGGGCCGAAAGGGAAACACCGGGGAGCTGTTTTTT. It codes for CASRGRKGNTGELFF. The V call is TRBV3-1, the J call TRBJ2-2, with D uncertain. In germline, CDR1 is LGHDT, CDR2 YNNKEL (reference sequence). Trimming took off 6 bases at V and 2 bases at J, with 13 bases between the two ends. The CDR3 is 15 amino acids.

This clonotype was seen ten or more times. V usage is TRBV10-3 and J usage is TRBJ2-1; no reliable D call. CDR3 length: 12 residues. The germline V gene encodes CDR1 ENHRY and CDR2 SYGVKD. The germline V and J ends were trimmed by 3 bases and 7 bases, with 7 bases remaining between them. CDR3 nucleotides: TGTGCCATCAGTGAAGTGCTAAATGAGCAGTTCTTC. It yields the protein CAISEVLNEQFF.

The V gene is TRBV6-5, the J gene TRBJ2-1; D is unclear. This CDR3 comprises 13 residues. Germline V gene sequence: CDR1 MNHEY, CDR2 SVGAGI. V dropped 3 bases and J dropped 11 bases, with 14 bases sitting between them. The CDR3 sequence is CASSYDSPGKQFF. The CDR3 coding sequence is TGTGCCAGCAGTTATGATTCTCCCGGAAAGCAGTTCTTC.

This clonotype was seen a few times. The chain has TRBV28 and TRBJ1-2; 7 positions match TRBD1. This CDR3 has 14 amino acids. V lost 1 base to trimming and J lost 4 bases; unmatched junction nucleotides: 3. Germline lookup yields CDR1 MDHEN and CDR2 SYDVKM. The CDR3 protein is CASSLYPGGYGYTF. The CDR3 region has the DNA TGTGCCAGCAGTTTATACCCAGGGGGCTATGGCTACACCTTC.

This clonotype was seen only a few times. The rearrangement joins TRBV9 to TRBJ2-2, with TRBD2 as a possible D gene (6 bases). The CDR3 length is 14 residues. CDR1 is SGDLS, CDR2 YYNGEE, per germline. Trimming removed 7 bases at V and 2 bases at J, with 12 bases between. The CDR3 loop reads CASALRGNTGELFF. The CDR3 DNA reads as TGTGCCAGCGCCTTGCGGGGCAACACCGGGGAGCTGTTTTTT.

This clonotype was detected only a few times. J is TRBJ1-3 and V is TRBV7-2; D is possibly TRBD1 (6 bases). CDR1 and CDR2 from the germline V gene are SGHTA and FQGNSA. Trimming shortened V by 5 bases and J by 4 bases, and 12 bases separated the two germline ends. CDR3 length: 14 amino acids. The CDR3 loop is CASSERGQGNTIYF. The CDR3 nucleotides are TGTGCCAGCAGCGAACGAGGACAGGGAAACACCATATATTTT.

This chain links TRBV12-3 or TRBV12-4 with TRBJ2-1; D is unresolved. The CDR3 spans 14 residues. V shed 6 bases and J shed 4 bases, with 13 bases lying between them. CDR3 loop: CASSDTRPYNEQFF. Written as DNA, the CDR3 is TGTGCCAGCAGCGACACCCGGCCTTACAATGAGCAGTTCTTC.

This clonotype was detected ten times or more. The CDR3 loop reads CASSWTSGAYEQYF. The CDR3 DNA follows: TGTGCCAGCAGCTGGACTAGCGGAGCCTACGAGCAGTACTTC. The chain employs TRBV27 and TRBJ2-7; 10 bases map to TRBD2. This CDR3 has 14 amino acids. V shed 6 bases, J shed 2 bases, and the junction held 4 bases outside the gene matches. The germline V gene has CDR1 MNHEY and CDR2 SMNVEV (reference sequence).

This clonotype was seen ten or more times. The CDR3 loop is CASSPGQTLNTEAFF. For the CDR3, the DNA is TGTGCCAGCAGCCCGGGACAGACCCTGAACACTGAAGCTTTCTTT. The chain combines TRBV3-1 with TRBJ1-1; 7 nucleotides line up with TRBD1. Germline CDR1 and CDR2: LGHDT and YNNKEL (reference sequence). J was trimmed by 0 bases and V by 4 bases; bases with no gene match: 5. CDR3 length: 15 residues.

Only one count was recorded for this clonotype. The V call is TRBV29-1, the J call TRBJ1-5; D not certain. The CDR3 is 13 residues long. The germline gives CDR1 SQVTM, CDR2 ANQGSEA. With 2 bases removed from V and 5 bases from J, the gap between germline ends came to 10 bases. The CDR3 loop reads CSVESGRDQPQHF. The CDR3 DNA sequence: TGCAGCGTTGAATCCGGGAGAGATCAGCCCCAGCATTTT.

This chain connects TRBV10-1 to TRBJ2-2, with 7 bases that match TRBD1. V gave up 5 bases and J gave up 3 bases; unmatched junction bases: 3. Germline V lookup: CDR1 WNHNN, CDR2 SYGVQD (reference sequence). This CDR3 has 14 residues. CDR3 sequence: CASSRDRYTGELFF. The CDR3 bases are TGCGCCAGCAGTCGGGACAGATACACCGGGGAGCTGTTTTTT.

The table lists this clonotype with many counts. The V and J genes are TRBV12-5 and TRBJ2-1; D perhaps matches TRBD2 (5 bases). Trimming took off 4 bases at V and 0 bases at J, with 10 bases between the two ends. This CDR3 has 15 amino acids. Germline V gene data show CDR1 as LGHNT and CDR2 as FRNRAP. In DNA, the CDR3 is TGTGCTAGTGGTTGGCGGGCCAGCTCCTACAATGAGCAGTTCTTC. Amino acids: CASGWRASSYNEQFF.